This T cell receptor (beta chain) comes out of a study of regulatory T cells. The CDR3 covers 14 residues. The germline V gene has CDR1 LNHDA and CDR2 SQIVND (reference sequence). V lost 7 bases to trimming and J lost 5 bases; unmatched junction nucleotides: 10. Primers: 52 TRBV forward and 13 TRBJ reverse. Sequenced by immunoSEQ multiplex PCR; TCRdb stores in-frame clones only, minus some. Counted here are over 35,000 clones, roughly 90% occurring once; the ten biggest clones make up under 2.5%. Autoimmunity was present in every CD3G-deficient patient, worse in two. Patients aged 2 to 39 years had fewer naive T cells. Regulatory (CD25-high CD127-low) and conventional (CD25-low CD127-high) CD4+ T cells were sorted separately. This clone occurred once. Its cognate antigen is unknown. Whole-study results and caveats: Hydrophobic residues at CDR3 positions 6 and 7 were enriched in conventional CD4+ T cells of CD3G-deficient patients. Skewed V and J usage and few unique V-J pairs marked patient repertoires, most in Tregs.

This clonotype originated in a person aged 18-30 years with CD3G deficiency. The chain has TRBV19 and TRBJ1-1, with TRBD1 matching 7 bases. The sample taken for sequencing was conventional CD4+ T cells sorted from blood. The CDR3 coding sequence is TGTGCCAGTAAGGGGGGACAGAGTTGGACTGAAGCTTTCTTT. Its translation: CASKGGQSWTEAFF.